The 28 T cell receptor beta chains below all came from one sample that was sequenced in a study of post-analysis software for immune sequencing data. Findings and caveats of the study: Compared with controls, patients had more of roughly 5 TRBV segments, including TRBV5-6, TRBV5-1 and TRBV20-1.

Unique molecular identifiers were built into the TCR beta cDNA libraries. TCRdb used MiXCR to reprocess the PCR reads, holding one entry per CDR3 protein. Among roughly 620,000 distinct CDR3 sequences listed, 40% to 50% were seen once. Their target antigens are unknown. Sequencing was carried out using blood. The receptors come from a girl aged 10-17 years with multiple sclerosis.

Here the CDR3 DNA reads TGTGCCAGCAGTACGTCTAGCGGGAGTCTCGAGCAGTACTTC. It codes for CASSTSSGSLEQYF. The rearrangement uses TRBV6-6 and TRBJ2-7, with 10 positions matching TRBD2. The CDR3 loop spans 14 amino acids. The trim removed 5 bases at V and 6 bases at J, leaving 7 bases unmatched. Germline assignment: CDR1 MNHNY and CDR2 SVGAGI (reference sequence).

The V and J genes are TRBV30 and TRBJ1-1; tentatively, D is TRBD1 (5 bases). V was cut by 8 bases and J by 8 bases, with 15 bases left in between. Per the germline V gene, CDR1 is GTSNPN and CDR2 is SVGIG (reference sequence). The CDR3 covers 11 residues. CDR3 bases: TGTGCCCGGGGCAGCGCCGCAGAAGCTTTCTTT. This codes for CARGSAAEAFF.

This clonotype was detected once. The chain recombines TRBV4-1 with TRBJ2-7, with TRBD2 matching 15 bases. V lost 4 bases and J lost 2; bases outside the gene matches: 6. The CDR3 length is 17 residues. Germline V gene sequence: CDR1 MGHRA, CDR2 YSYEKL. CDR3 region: CASSRGLAGGNPYEQYF. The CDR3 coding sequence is TGCGCCAGCAGCCGGGGACTAGCGGGAGGAAACCCCTACGAGCAGTACTTC.

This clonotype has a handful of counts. The CDR3 DNA reads as TGCAGCGTTGAGGGACAGGGGCCTAGCGGCTACACCTTC. This codes for CSVEGQGPSGYTF. V and J are TRBV29-1 and TRBJ1-2, with 10 positions matching TRBD1. Per germline, CDR1 SQVTM and CDR2 ANQGSEA. V trimming: 3 bases; J trimming: 8 bases; junction bases outside the gene matches: 6. The CDR3 covers 13 residues. The whole variable domain, remainder taken from reference TRBV29-1 and TRBJ1-2, is SAVISQKPSRDICQRGTSLTIQCQVDSQVTMMFWYRQQPGQSLTLIATANQGSEATYESGFVIDKFPISRPNLTFSTLTVSNMSPEDSSIYLCSVEGQGPSGYTFGSGTRLTVV.

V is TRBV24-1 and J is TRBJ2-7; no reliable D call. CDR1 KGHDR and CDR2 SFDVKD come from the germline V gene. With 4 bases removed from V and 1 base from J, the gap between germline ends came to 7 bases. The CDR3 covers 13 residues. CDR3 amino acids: CATSDNESYEQYF. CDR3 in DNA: TGTGCCACCAGTGACAATGAATCCTACGAGCAGTACTTC.

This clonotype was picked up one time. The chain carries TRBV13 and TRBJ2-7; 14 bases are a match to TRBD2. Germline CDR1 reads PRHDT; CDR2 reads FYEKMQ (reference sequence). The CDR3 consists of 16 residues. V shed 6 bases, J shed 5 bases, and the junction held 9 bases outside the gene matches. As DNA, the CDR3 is TGTGCCAGCAGTCAACTGGGGACTAGCGGGAGCCACGAGCAGTACTTC. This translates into CASSQLGTSGSHEQYF.

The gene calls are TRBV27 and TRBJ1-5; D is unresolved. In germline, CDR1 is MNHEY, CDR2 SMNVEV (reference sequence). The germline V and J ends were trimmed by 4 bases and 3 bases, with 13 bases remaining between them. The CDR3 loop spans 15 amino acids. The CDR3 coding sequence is TGTGCCAGCAGTTACTCCTCGGGGAACAATCAGCCCCAGCATTTT. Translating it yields CASSYSSGNNQPQHF.

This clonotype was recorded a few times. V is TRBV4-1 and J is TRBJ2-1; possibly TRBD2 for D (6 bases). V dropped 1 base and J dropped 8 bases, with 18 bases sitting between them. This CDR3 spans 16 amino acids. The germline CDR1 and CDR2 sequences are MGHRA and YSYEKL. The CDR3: CASSQGGGLSGDEQFF. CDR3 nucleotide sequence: TGCGCCAGCAGCCAAGGTGGGGGGTTGTCGGGCGATGAGCAGTTCTTC.

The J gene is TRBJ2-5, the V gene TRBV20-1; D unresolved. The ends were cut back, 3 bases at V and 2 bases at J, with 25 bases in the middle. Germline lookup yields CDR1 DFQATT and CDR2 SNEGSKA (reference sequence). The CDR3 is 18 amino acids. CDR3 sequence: CSASRTGSIKGPQETQYF. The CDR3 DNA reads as TGCAGTGCTAGTCGCACCGGGTCTATTAAGGGTCCACAAGAGACCCAGTACTTC.

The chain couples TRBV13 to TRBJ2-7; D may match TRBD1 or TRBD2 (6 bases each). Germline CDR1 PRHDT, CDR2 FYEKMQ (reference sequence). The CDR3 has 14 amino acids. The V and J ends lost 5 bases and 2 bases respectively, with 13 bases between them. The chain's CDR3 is CASSPRGQPYEQYF. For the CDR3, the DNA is TGTGCCAGCAGCCCCCGGGGGCAGCCCTACGAGCAGTACTTC. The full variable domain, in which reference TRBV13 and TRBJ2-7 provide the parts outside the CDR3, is AAGVIQSPRHLIKEKRETATLKCYPIPRHDTVYWYQQGPGQDPQFLISFYEKMQSDKGSIPDRFSAQQFSDYHSELNMSSLELGDSALYFCASSPRGQPYEQYFGPGTRLTVT.

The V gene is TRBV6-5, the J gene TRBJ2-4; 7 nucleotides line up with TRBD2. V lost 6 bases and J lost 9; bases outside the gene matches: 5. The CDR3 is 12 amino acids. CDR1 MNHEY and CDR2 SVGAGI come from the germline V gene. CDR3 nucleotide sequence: TGTGCCAGCAGGGAAGGGGAGGGCATTCAGTACTTC. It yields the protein CASREGEGIQYF.

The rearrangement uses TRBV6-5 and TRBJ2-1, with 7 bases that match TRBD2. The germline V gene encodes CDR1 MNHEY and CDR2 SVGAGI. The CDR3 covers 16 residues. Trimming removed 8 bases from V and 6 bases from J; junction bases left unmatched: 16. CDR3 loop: CASASDLAAIANEQFF. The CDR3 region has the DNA TGTGCCAGCGCTTCTGACCTAGCGGCCATAGCCAATGAGCAGTTCTTC.

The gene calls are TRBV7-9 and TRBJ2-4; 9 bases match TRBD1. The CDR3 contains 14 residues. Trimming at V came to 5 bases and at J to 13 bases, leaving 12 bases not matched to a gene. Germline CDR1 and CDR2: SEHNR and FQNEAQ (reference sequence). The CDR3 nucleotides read TGTGCCAGCAGCCGGACAGGGGCGGAATATGGGCAGTACTTC. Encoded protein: CASSRTGAEYGQYF.

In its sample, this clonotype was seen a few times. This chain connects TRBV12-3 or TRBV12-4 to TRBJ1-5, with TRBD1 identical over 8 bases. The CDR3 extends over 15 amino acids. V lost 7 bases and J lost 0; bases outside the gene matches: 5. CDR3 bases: TGTGCCAGCACTAGGACAGGGAATAGCAATCAGCCCCAGCATTTT. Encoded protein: CASTRTGNSNQPQHF.

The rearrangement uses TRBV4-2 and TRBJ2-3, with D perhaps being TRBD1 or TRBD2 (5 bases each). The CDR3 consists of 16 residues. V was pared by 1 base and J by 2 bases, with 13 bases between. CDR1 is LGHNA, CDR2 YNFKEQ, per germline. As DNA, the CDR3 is TGTGCCAGCAGCCAAGGGGGGAATACTTACACAGATACGCAGTATTTT. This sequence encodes CASSQGGNTYTDTQYF.

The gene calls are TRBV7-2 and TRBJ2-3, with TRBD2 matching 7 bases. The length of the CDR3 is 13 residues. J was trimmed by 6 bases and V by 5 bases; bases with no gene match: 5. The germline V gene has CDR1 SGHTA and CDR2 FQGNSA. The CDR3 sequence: CASSQRGSDTQYF. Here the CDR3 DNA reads TGTGCCAGCAGCCAGCGGGGATCCGATACGCAGTATTTT.

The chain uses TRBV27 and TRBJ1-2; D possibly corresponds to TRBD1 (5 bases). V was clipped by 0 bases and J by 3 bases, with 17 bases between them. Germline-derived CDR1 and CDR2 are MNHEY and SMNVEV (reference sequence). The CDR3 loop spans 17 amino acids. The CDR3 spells CASSLSRAFGGYYGYTF. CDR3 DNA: TGTGCCAGCAGTTTATCCAGAGCTTTCGGGGGGTACTATGGCTACACCTTC.

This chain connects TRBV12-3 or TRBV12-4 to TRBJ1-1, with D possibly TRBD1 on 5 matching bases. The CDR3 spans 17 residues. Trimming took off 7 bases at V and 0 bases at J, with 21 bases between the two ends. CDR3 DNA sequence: TGTGCCAGCAAGCGGGGGATCCTCCGGGGGGTGAACACTGAAGCTTTCTTT. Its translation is CASKRGILRGVNTEAFF.

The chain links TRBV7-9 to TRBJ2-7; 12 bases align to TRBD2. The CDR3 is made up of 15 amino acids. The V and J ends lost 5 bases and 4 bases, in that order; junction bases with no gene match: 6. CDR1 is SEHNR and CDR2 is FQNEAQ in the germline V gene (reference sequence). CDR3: CASSITSGRLYEQYF. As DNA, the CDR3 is TGTGCCAGCAGCATAACTAGCGGGAGGTTATACGAGCAGTACTTC. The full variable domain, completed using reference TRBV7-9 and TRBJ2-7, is DTGVSQNPRHKITKRGQNVTFRCDPISEHNRLYWYRQTLGQGPEFLTYFQNEAQLEKSRLLSDRFSAERPKGSFSTLEIQRTEQGDSAMYLCASSITSGRLYEQYFGPGTRLTVT.

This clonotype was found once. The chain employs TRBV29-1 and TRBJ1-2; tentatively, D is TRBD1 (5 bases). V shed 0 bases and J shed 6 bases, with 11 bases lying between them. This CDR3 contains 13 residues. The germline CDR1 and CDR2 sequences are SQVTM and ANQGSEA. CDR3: CSVEDRGVDGYTF. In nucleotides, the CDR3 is TGCAGCGTTGAAGATCGAGGGGTGGATGGCTACACCTTC.

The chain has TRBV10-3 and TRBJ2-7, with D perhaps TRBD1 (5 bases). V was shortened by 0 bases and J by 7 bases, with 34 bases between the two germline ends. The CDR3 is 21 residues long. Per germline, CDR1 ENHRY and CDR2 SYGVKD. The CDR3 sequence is CAISESVGRYNRGASYNEQYF. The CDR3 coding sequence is TGTGCCATCAGTGAGTCCGTTGGCAGGTACAATCGTGGGGCCTCCTACAATGAGCAGTACTTC.

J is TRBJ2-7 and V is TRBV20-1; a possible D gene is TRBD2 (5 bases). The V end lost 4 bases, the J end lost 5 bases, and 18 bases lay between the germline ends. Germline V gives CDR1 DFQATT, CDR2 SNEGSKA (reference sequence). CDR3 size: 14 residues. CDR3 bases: TGCAGTGCTACACGCGGGTGGGGTCGTAACGAGCAGTACTTC. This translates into CSATRGWGRNEQYF.

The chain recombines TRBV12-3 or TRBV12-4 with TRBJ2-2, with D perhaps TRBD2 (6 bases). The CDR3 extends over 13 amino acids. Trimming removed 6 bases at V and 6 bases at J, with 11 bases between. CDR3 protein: CASRTSSSGELFF. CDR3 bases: TGTGCCAGCAGAACTAGCAGTTCCGGGGAGCTGTTTTTT.

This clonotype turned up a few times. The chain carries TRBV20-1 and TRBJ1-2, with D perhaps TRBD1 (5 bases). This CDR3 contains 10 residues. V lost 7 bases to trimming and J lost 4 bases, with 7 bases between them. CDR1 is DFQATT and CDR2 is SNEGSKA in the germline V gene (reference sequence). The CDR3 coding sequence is TGCAGTGGAGACAGCTATGGCTACACCTTC. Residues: CSGDSYGYTF.

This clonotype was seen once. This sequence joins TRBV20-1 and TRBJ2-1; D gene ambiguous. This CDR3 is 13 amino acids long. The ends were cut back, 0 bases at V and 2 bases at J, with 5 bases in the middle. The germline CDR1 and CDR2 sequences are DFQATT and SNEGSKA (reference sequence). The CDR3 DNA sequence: TGCAGTGCTAGAGATTCGCCCTACAATGAGCAGTTCTTC. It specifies CSARDSPYNEQFF.

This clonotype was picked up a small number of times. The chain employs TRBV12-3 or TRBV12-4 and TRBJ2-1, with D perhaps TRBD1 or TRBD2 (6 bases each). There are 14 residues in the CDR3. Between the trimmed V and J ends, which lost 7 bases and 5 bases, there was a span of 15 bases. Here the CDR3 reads CASTVAEGDNEQFF. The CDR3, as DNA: TGTGCCAGCACCGTAGCGGAGGGGGACAATGAGCAGTTCTTC.

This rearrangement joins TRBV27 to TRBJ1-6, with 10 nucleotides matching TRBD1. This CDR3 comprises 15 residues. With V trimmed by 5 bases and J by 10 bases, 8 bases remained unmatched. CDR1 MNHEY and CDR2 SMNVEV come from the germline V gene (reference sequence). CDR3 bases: TGTGCCAGCAGTGTCGACAGGGGGCAACCCTCACCCCTCCACTTT. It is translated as CASSVDRGQPSPLHF.

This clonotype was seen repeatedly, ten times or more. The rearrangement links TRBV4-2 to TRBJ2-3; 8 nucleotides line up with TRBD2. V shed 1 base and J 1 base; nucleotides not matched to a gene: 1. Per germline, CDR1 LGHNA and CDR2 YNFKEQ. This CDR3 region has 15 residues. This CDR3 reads CASSQGRGGTDTQYF. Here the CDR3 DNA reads TGTGCCAGCAGCCAAGGGCGGGGGGGCACAGATACGCAGTATTTT.